This TCR beta chain was profiled in a study of T-cell memory formation after mild COVID-19. As for the study in general: Largely, TCR clusters stayed within a single donor.

Broader study findings: There was a balanced CD4/CD8 profile in clones contracting day 15 to 85, and later expanders leaned CD4+.

TCRdb itself ran the 5' RACE reads through MiXCR, one entry per CDR3 protein. The sample has some 300,000 distinct CDR3 sequences, about 20% seen once. The germline V gene has CDR1 SGHTA and CDR2 FQGNSA. This CDR3 comprises 13 residues. V was pared by 5 bases and J by 6 bases, with 11 bases between. A few counts support this clonotype. As yet, its antigen is unknown. The clonotype originates from a man between 18 and 29 years old who had mild COVID-19 (a few samples of this study predate the infection). Cell type and time point are not known. Sequenced: PBMCs or a T cell subset sorted from them (not recorded which). J is TRBJ2-1 and V is TRBV7-2, with D unclear. The CDR3 sequence: CASSQQIRNEQFF. CDR3 coding DNA: TGTGCCAGCAGCCAGCAGATTCGCAATGAGCAGTTCTTC. The variable domain in full, with the rest retrieved from reference TRBV7-2 and TRBJ2-1, is GAGVSQSPSNKVTEKGKDVELRCDPISGHTALYWYRQSLGQGLEFLIYFQGNSAPDKSGLPSDRFSAERTGGSVSTLTIQRTQQEDSAVYLCASSQQIRNEQFFGPGTRLTVL.